The rows below give T cell receptor beta chains drawn from one sample of a study of beta chain features in type 1 diabetes. Assay: immunoSEQ multiplex PCR; the TCRdb copy retains only in-frame clones and omits some. The sample carries 200,000 to 250,000 clones, 25% to 30% recorded once. Sequencing was carried out using central memory CD4+ T cells from blood. These TCRs come from a man aged 30 to 45 in good health. CDR3s include the opening cysteine and the closing phenylalanine or tryptophan. The D gene is left open where the match is weak. The size field is filled for only some rows; it gives once, few, many or a size class.

-	TRBV11-2	few	TRBJ2-7	CASSPDRGRTSEQYF	TGTGCCAGCTCCCCCGACCGAGGGAGGACGTCCGAGCAGTACTTC
TRBD2	TRBV2	few	TRBJ2-7	CASSMTSGSSYEQYF	TGTGCCAGCAGCATGACTAGCGGGTCTTCCTACGAGCAGTACTTC
-	TRBV6-5	-	TRBJ2-7	CASKGQNYEQYF	TGTGCCAGCAAGGGCCAAAACTACGAGCAGTACTTC
TRBD1	TRBV5-6	-	TRBJ1-5	CASSSRTGRVGSNQPQHF	TGTGCCAGCAGCTCCCGGACAGGGAGGGTCGGCAGCAATCAGCCCCAGCATTTT
TRBD1	TRBV2	few	TRBJ2-1	CASGDETGYSNEQFF	TGTGCCAGCGGCGATGAGACAGGGTACTCCAATGAGCAGTTCTTC
TRBD2	TRBV10-3	-	TRBJ2-1	CAISERGLAGAPNNEQFF	TGTGCCATCAGTGAGCGGGGACTAGCGGGAGCGCCAAACAATGAGCAGTTCTTC
TRBD2	TRBV4-2	-	TRBJ2-3	CASSQEASGGFDTQYF	TGTGCCAGCAGCCAAGAAGCTAGCGGGGGATTCGATACGCAGTATTTT
-	TRBV7-2	-	TRBJ1-2	CASSLGLGSYGYTF	TGTGCCAGCAGCTTAGGTCTTGGGAGCTATGGCTACACCTTC
-	TRBV7-2	-	TRBJ2-1	CASSARAPGLENYNEQFF	TGTGCCAGCAGCGCAAGAGCCCCGGGACTCGAGAACTACAATGAGCAGTTCTTC
TRBD2	TRBV18	many	TRBJ2-5	CASSPRAGETQYF	TGTGCCAGCTCACCACGTGCGGGAGAAACCCAGTACTTC
TRBD1	TRBV7-9	-	TRBJ2-6	CAGTGTGDSLTF	TGTGCCGGCACCGGGACAGGGGATTCCCTGACTTTC
-	TRBV29-1	-	TRBJ2-1	CSAQEGVAEQFF	TGCAGCGCCCAAGAGGGGGTCGCTGAGCAGTTCTTC
-	TRBV5-1	-	TRBJ1-5	CASSRGSNQPQHF	TGCGCCAGCAGCAGGGGAAGCAATCAGCCCCAGCATTTT
-	TRBV15	-	TRBJ1-3	CATSRETGHGNTIYF	TGTGCCACCAGCAGAGAGACGGGGCATGGAAACACCATATATTTT
-	TRBV5-6	-	TRBJ1-2	CASSNRDTYYGYTF	TGTGCCAGCAGCAACCGGGACACCTACTATGGCTACACCTTC
-	TRBV11-2	-	TRBJ2-5	CASSRRAEETQYF	TGTGCCAGCAGCAGGAGGGCTGAAGAGACCCAGTACTTC
-	TRBV6-5	-	TRBJ2-1	CASSYGGVLGEQFF	TGTGCCAGCAGTTATGGCGGGGTGCTAGGGGAGCAGTTCTTC
-	TRBV30	-	TRBJ1-5	CAWSVGRVNQPQHF	TGTGCCTGGAGTGTAGGCAGGGTCAATCAGCCCCAGCATTTT
-	TRBV29-1	few	TRBJ2-1	CSVERTGGPNEQFF	TGCAGCGTTGAAAGGACCGGAGGGCCCAATGAGCAGTTCTTC
-	TRBV14	-	TRBJ2-6	CASSPHLGANVLTF	TGTGCCAGCAGCCCCCATTTGGGGGCCAACGTCCTGACTTTC
TRBD1	TRBV29-1	few	TRBJ1-1	CSVVVGTGEGAFF	TGCAGCGTTGTTGTGGGGACAGGGGAAGGGGCCTTCTTT
-	TRBV2	-	TRBJ2-1	CASSVAWLLF	TGTGCCAGCAGTGTAGCTTGGCTTCTCTTC
-	TRBV30	-	TRBJ1-5	CAWSVLGRGNQPQHF	TGTGCCTGGAGTGTACTGGGCAGGGGCAATCAGCCCCAGCATTTT
TRBD1	TRBV29-1	few	TRBJ2-5	CSAPDRGKETQYF	TGCAGCGCCCCCGACAGGGGTAAAGAGACCCAGTACTTC
-	TRBV7-2	-	TRBJ2-3	CASSLDFTDTQYF	TGTGCCAGCAGCTTAGACTTCACAGATACGCAGTATTTT
-	TRBV21-1	few	TRBJ2-7	CASSNSCGRVRGRIHEQYF	TGTGCCAGCAGCAATAGCTGTGGACGCGTGCGGGGAAGGATCCACGAGCAGTACTTC
-	TRBV7-9	-	TRBJ1-1	CASSRHNQANTEAFF	TGTGCCAGCAGCCGTCACAATCAAGCGAACACTGAAGCTTTCTTT
-	TRBV6-6	many	TRBJ1-1	CASSLSRGGNTEAFF	TGTGCCAGCAGCCTTAGTCGGGGGGGGAACACTGAAGCTTTCTTT
-	TRBV28	-	TRBJ2-6	CASSFLYRGKSGANVLTF	TGTGCCAGCAGTTTTCTATACCGGGGGAAATCTGGGGCCAACGTCCTGACTTTC
-	TRBV4-2	-	TRBJ1-6	CASSQDDLGALHF	TGTGCCAGCAGCCAAGACGACCTCGGGGCCCTCCACTTT
TRBD1	TRBV6-5	-	TRBJ1-1	CASSDWDRVNTEAFF	TGTGCCAGCAGTGACTGGGACAGGGTGAACACTGAAGCTTTCTTT
-	TRBV4-2	few	TRBJ2-1	CASSAQGNGYNEQFF	TGTGCCAGCAGCGCGCAGGGGAATGGGTACAATGAGCAGTTCTTC
-	TRBV29-1	-	TRBJ2-6	CSAATGSGANVLTF	TGCAGCGCCGCTACAGGTTCTGGGGCCAACGTCCTGACTTTC
-	TRBV28	-	TRBJ2-3	CASSPLGIGGEDTQYF	TGTGCCAGCAGTCCCCTTGGTATTGGGGGCGAGGATACGCAGTATTTT
TRBD1	TRBV30	many	TRBJ2-5	CAWNRQGAGETQYF	TGTGCCTGGAACCGACAGGGGGCGGGAGAGACCCAGTACTTC
-	TRBV18	few	TRBJ2-3	CASSSNGVTADTQYF	TGTGCCAGCTCATCAAATGGGGTGACCGCAGATACGCAGTATTTT
-	TRBV20-1	many	TRBJ2-1	CSARSIRVPVF	TGCAGTGCTAGATCCATACGGGTTCCGGTCTTC
TRBD1	TRBV5-4	few	TRBJ2-5	CASSFEGAQETQYF	TGTGCCAGCAGCTTTGAGGGGGCCCAAGAGACCCAGTACTTC
-	TRBV6-5	-	TRBJ2-1	CASSPGGGLNEQFF	TGTGCCAGCAGTCCAGGCGGCGGACTAAATGAGCAGTTCTTC